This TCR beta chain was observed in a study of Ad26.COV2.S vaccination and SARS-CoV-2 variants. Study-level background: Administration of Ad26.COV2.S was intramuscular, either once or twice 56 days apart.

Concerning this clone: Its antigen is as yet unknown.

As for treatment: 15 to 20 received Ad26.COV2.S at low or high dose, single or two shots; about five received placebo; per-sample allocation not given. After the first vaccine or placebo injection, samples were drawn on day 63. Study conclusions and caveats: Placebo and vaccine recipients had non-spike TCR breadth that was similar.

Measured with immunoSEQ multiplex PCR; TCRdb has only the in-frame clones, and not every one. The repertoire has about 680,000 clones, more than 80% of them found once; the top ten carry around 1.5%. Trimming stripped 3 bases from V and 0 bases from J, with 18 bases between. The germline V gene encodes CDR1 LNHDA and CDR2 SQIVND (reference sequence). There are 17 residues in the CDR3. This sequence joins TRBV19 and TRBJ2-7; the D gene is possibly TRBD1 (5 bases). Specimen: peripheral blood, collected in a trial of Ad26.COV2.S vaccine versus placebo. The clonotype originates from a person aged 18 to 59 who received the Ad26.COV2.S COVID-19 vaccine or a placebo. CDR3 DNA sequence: TGTGCCAGTAGTATCAGGAGACAGTTAACCTTCTCCTACGAGCAGTACTTC. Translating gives CASSIRRQLTFSYEQYF.